Listed here is a single TCR beta chain. The data belong to a study of blood T cell repertoires in COVID-19. The wider study: COVID-19 samples collected from the United States, Italy and Spain covered acute and convalescent phases. The cDNA or gDNA used as material had been derived from T cells, B-cell-depleted T cells, or PBMCs.

In the original analysis: Amplified reference gene primers provided the basis for estimating nucleated cell counts. This table comes from immunoSEQ multiplex PCR, and its TCRdb copy is limited to in-frame clones, with some not included. That table supplies the V and J calls and clone size; D and trimming were determined from the DNA. The table records under 200,000 clones, 80% to 90% of them present only once. Germline loops: CDR1 SGHAT, CDR2 FQDESV (reference sequence). Trimming at V came to 5 bases and at J to 4 bases, leaving 7 bases not matched to a gene. The CDR3 sequence is 14 residues long. V and J are TRBV11-1 and TRBJ1-2; 7 bases align to TRBD1. The sequence was collected from a woman aged 45-65 years with COVID-19, enrolled during active disease. The source material was peripheral blood. In DNA form, the CDR3 reads TGTGCCAGCAGCCCCGAGGGGACAGCCTATGGCTACACCTTC. This translates into CASSPEGTAYGYTF.